Here is one T cell receptor (beta chain) with its context. The source of the sample is a study of cytomegalovirus exposure and HLA in healthy donors. About the research overall: Of about 400 genotyped donors, about 80% clustered with self-reported Caucasian donors.

CDR3 length: 16 amino acids. Trimming removed 0 bases from V and 1 base from J, with 12 bases in between. The PCR contained 60 Vbeta and 13 Jbeta primers. Method: immunoSEQ multiplex PCR; TCRdb's copy keeps in-frame clones and lacks some. The profile shows approximately 150,000 clones, about three quarters of them singletons. The chain is built from TRBV23-1 and TRBJ1-1, with D uncertain. TRBV23-1 is noted as an ORF with a role that remains uncertain. The receptor's source is a man aged 40-49 years in good health and CMV-seropositive. Sequencing used PBMCs. The CDR3 region has the DNA TGCGCCAGCAGTCAATCCTTCGACATCCGGAACACTGAAGCTTTCTTT. Translating it yields CASSQSFDIRNTEAFF.